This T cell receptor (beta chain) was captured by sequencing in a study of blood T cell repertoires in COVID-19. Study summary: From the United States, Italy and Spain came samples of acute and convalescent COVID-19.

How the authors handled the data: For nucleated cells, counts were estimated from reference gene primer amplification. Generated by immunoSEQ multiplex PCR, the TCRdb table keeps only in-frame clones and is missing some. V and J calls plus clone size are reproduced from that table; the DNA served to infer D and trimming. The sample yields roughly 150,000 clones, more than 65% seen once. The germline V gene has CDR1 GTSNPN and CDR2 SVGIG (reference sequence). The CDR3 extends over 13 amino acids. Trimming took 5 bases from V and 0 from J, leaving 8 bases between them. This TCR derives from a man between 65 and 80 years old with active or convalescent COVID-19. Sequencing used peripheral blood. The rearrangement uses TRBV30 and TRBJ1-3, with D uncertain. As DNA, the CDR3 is TGTGCCTGGGGCCTCTCCTCTGGAAACACCATATATTTT. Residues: CAWGLSSGNTIYF.